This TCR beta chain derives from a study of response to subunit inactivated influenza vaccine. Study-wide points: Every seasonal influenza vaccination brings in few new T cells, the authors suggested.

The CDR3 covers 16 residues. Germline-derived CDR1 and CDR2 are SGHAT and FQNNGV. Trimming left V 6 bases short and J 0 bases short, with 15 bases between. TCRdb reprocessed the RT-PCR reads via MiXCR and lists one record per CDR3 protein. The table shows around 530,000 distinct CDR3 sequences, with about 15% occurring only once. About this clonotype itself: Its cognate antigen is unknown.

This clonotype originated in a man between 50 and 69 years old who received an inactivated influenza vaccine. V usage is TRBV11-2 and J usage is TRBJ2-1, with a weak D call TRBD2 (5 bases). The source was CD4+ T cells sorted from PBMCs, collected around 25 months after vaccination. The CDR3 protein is CASRDGLVGSYNEQFF. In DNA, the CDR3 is TGTGCCAGCAGGGATGGACTGGTAGGCTCCTACAATGAGCAGTTCTTC.